These T cell receptor beta chains were read from a single sample in a study of cytomegalovirus exposure and HLA in healthy donors. TCRdb's table, derived via immunoSEQ multiplex PCR, lists solely in-frame clones and lacks some. The clone table shows 100,000 to 150,000 clones, with the ten largest holding approximately 1.6%. Sequenced: PBMCs. Receptors originate from a woman between 40 and 50 years old in good health and CMV-seropositive. Both conserved end residues are part of each CDR3. Fields, in order: D gene, J gene, V gene, CDR3 DNA, CDR3 protein. D genes are given only for firm matches.

-,TRBJ1-4,TRBV6-1,TGTGCCAGCAGTGTCTTGGGCCCGGGGGGGGCTAATGAAAAACTGTTTTTT,CASSVLGPGGANEKLFF
TRBD2,TRBJ2-2,TRBV4-1,TGCGCCAGCAGCCAAGAAGAACTAGCGGGAGTACGCACCGGGGAGCTGTTTTTT,CASSQEELAGVRTGELFF
TRBD1,TRBJ1-4,TRBV19,TGTGCCAGTAGTATCCGGGACAGCAAACTGTTTTTT,CASSIRDSKLFF
TRBD1,TRBJ1-1,TRBV5-1,TGCGCCAGCACCAGTTCAGGGGGGAACACTGAAGCTTTCTTT,CASTSSGGNTEAFF
-,TRBJ1-1,TRBV28,TGTGCCAGCAGGCGACAGTCTTTCACTGAAGCTTTCTTT,CASRRQSFTEAFF
-,TRBJ1-3,TRBV28,TGTGCCAGCCATTCTGGAAACACCATATATTTT,CASHSGNTIYF
-,TRBJ1-2,TRBV2,TGTGCCAGCAGTCTCAGACAGAATGGCTACACCTTC,CASSLRQNGYTF
TRBD2,TRBJ2-1,TRBV9,TGTGCCAGCAGCCCTCGGACTAGCGGGAGGGCCGGGAGCTCCTACAATGAGCAGTTCTTC,CASSPRTSGRAGSSYNEQFF
TRBD1,TRBJ2-7,TRBV5-6,TGTGCCAGCAGCCTCCGGGACAGGGGCTCCTACGAGCAGTACTTC,CASSLRDRGSYEQYF
TRBD2,TRBJ2-2,TRBV6-5,TGTGCACACGGCACTAGCGGGAGAACCGGGGAGCTGTTTTTT,CAHGTSGRTGELFF
TRBD2,TRBJ2-5,TRBV11-3,TGTGCCAGCAGCCTGGGACTAGCGGGAGGAGAGACCCAGTACTTC,CASSLGLAGGETQYF
-,TRBJ1-3,TRBV28,TGTGCCAGCAGTGGGGGCTTCAGCTCTGGAAACACCATATATTTT,CASSGGFSSGNTIYF
-,TRBJ2-1,TRBV7-9,TGTGCCAGCAGCTTCGAGATGTACAATGAGCAGTTCTTC,CASSFEMYNEQFF
TRBD1,TRBJ2-1,TRBV7-8,TGTGCCAGCAGCTCTGTGGCTCCAGGGGGTTACGATGAGCAGTTCTTC,CASSSVAPGGYDEQFF
-,TRBJ2-7,TRBV7-6,TGTGCCAGCAGCGCCTACAGCACCTACGAGCAGTACTTC,CASSAYSTYEQYF
-,TRBJ1-4,TRBV9,TGTGCCAGCAGCACGAACAGGGTTGCAACTAATGAAAAACTGTTTTTT,CASSTNRVATNEKLFF
-,TRBJ2-7,TRBV30,TGTGCCTGGGACGCGGCAGGGGGGCTCTACGAGCAGTACTTC,CAWDAAGGLYEQYF
TRBD1,TRBJ1-1,TRBV18,TGTGCCAGCTCACCGGAGGGACAGATTGCAACTGAAGCTTTCTTT,CASSPEGQIATEAFF
-,TRBJ2-5,TRBV7-9,TGTGCCAGCAGCTTGGAGTCGGAGACCCAGTACTTC,CASSLESETQYF
TRBD2,TRBJ2-1,TRBV7-7,TGTGCTAGCAGCTTAGTTGCAGCGGGAGGGCCTCCTTACAATGAGCAGTTCTTC,CASSLVAAGGPPYNEQFF